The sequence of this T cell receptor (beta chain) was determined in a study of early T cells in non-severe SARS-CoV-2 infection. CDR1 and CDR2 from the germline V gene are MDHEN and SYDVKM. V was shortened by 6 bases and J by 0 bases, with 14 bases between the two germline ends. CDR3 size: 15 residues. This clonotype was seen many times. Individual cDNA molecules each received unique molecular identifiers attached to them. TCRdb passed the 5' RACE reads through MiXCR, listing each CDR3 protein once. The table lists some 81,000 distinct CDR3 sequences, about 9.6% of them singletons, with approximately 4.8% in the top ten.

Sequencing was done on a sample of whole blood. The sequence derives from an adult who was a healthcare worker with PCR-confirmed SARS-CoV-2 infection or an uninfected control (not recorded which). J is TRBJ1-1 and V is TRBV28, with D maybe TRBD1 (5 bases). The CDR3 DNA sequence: TGTGCCAGCAGGCCCGAGGGGCGGTTGAACACTGAAGCTTTCTTT. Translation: CASRPEGRLNTEAFF. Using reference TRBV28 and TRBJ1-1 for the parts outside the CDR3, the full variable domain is DVKVTQSSRYLVKRTGEKVFLECVQDMDHENMFWYRQDPGLGLRLIYFSYDVKMKEKGDIPEGYSVSREKKERFSLILESASTNQTSMYLCASRPEGRLNTEAFFGQGTRLTVV.